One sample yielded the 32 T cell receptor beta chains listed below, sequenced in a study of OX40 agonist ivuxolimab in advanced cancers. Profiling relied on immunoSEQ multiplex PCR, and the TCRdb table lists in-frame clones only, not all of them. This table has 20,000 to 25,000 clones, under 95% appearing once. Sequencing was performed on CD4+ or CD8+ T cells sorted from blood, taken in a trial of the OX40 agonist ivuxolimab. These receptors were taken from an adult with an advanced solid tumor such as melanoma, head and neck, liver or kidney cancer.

CDR3: CASSYSPGTGSGELFF. CDR3 nucleotides: TGTGCCAGCAGTTACTCCCCTGGGACGGGATCCGGGGAGCTGTTTTTT. The chain couples TRBV6-5 to TRBJ2-2, with D perhaps TRBD1 or TRBD2 (5 bases each). Per the germline V gene, CDR1 is MNHEY and CDR2 is SVGAGI. The V gene lost 0 bases and the J gene lost 6 bases, with 14 bases spanning the gap. The CDR3 consists of 16 residues.

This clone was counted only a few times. The CDR3 region is CASSLRRTEAFF. CDR3 nucleotide sequence: TGTGCCAGCAGCTTAAGGAGGACTGAAGCTTTCTTT. The rearrangement links TRBV7-2 to TRBJ1-1; D ambiguous. Germline CDR1 and CDR2: SGHTA and FQGNSA. The CDR3 consists of 12 residues. V was pared by 2 bases and J by 5 bases, with 6 bases between. The entire variable domain, with the rest obtained from reference TRBV7-2 and TRBJ1-1, is as follows: GAGVSQSPSNKVTEKGKDVELRCDPISGHTALYWYRQSLGQGLEFLIYFQGNSAPDKSGLPSDRFSAERTGGSVSTLTIQRTQQEDSAVYLCASSLRRTEAFFGQGTRLTVV.

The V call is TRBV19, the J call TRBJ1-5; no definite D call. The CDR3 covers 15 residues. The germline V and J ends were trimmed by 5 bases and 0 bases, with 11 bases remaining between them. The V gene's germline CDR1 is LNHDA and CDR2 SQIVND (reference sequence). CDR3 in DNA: TGTGCCAGTAGTCGAGGCATCAATAGCAATCAGCCCCAGCATTTT. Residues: CASSRGINSNQPQHF.

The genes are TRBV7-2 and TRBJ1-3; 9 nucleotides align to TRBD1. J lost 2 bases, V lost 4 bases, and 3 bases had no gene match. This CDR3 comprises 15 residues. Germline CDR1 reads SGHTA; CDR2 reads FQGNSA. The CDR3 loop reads CASSSTGGTGNTIYF. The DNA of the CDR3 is TGTGCCAGCAGCTCGACAGGGGGGACTGGAAACACCATATATTTT.

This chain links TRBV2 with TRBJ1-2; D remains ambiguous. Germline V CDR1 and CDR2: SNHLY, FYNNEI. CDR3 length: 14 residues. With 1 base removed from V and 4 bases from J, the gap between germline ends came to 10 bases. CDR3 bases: TGTGCCAGCAGTGAAGGGGCTACCCCCTATGGCTACACCTTC. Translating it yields CASSEGATPYGYTF.

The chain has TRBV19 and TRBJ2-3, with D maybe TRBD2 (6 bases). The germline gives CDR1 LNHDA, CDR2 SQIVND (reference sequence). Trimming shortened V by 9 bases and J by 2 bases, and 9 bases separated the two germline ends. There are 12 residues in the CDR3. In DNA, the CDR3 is TGTGCCAGCGGGGGTTCCACAGATACGCAGTATTTT. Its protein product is CASGGSTDTQYF.

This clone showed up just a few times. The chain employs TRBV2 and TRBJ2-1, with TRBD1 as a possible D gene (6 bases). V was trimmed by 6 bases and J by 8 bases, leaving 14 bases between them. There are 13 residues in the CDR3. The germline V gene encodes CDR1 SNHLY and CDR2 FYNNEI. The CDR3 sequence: CASSYREFDEQFF. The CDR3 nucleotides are TGTGCCAGCAGCTACAGGGAATTCGATGAGCAGTTCTTC.

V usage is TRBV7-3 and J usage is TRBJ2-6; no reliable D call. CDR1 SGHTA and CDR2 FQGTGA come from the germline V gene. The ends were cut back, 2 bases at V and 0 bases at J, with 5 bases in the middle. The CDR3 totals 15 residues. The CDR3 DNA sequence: TGTGCCAGCAGCTTAGACTCCTCTGGGGCCAACGTCCTGACTTTC. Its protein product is CASSLDSSGANVLTF. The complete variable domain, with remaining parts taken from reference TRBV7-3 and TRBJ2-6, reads GAGVSQTPSNKVTEKGKYVELRCDPISGHTALYWYRQSLGQGPEFLIYFQGTGAADDSGLPNDRFFAVRPEGSVSTLKIQRTERGDSAVYLCASSLDSSGANVLTFGAGSRLTVL.

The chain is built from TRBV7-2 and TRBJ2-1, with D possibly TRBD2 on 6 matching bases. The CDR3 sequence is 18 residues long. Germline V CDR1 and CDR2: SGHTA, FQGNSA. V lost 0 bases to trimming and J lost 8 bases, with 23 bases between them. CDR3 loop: CASSLALGFYEEGDEQFF. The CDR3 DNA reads TGTGCCAGCAGCTTAGCACTAGGTTTCTACGAGGAGGGCGATGAGCAGTTCTTC.

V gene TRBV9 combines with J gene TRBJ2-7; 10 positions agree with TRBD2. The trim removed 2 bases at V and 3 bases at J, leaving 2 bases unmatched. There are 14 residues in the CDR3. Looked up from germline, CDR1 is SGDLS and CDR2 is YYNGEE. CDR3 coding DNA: TGTGCCAGCAGCGTCAGCGGGGGGGGCTACGAGCAGTACTTC. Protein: CASSVSGGGYEQYF.

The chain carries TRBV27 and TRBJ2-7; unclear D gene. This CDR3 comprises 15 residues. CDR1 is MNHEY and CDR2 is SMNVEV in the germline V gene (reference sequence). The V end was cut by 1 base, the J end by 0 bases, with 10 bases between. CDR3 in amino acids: CASSLLVSSSYEQYF. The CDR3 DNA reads TGTGCCAGCAGTTTATTGGTGAGCAGCTCCTACGAGCAGTACTTC.

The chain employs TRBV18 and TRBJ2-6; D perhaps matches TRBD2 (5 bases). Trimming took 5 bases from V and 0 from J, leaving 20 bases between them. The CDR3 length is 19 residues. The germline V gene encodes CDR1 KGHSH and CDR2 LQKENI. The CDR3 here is CASSENSGLPLSGANVLTF. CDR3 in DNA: TGTGCCAGCTCAGAAAATTCGGGGTTACCCCTCTCTGGGGCCAACGTCCTGACTTTC.

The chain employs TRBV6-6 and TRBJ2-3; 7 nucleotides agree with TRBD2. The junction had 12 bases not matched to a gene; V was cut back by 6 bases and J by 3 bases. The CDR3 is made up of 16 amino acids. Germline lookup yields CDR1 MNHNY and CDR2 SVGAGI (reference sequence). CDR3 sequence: CASSPWKGGGTDTQYF. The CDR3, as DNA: TGTGCCAGCAGCCCCTGGAAGGGCGGGGGAACAGATACGCAGTATTTT.

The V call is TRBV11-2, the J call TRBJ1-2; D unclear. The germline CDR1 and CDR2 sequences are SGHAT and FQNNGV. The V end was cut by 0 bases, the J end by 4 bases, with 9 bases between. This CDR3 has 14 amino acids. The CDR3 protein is CASSLELSGYGYTF. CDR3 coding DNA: TGTGCCAGCAGCTTAGAATTGTCTGGCTATGGCTACACCTTC.

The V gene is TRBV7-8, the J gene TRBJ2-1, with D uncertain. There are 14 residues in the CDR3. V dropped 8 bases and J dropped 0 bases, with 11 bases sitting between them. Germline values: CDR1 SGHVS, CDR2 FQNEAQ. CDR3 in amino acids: CASGLQSSYNEQFF. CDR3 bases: TGTGCCAGCGGGCTACAGAGCTCCTACAATGAGCAGTTCTTC.

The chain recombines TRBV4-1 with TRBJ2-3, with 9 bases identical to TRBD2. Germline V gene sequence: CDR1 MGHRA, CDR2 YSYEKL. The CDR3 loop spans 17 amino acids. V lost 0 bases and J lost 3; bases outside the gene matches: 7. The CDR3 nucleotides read TGCGCCAGCAGCCAAGATGAGCGGGGGGCCGTGACAGATACGCAGTATTTT. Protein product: CASSQDERGAVTDTQYF.

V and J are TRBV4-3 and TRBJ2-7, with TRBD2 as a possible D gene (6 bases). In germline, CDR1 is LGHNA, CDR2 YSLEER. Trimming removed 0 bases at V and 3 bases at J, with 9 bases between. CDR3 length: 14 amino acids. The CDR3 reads CASSQDRGSYEQYF. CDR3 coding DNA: TGCGCCAGCAGCCAAGATCGGGGGAGCTACGAGCAGTACTTC.

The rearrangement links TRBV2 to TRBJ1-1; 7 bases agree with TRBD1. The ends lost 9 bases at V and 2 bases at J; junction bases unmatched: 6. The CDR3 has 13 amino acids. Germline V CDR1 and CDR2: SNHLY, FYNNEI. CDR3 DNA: TGTGCCAGGGAGGGACAGCCTAACACTGAAGCTTTCTTT. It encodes CAREGQPNTEAFF.

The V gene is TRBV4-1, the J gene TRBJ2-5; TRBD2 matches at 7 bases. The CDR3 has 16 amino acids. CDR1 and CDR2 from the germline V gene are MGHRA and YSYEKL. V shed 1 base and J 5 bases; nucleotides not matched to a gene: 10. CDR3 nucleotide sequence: TGCGCCAGCAGCCAAGTCGGAGCGGGACCACGGGAGACCCAGTACTTC. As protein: CASSQVGAGPRETQYF.

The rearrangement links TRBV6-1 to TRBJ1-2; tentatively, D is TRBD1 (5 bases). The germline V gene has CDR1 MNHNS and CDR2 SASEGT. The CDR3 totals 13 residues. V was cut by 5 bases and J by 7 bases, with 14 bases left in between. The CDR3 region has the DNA TGTGCCAGCAGTCCCACAGGTCTGCGTGGCTACACCTTC. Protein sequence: CASSPTGLRGYTF.

The CDR3 is CASSTGTDTQYF. Here the CDR3 DNA reads TGTGCCAGCAGTACAGGTACAGATACGCAGTATTTT. The V call is TRBV6-5, the J call TRBJ2-3; weak D call: TRBD1 (5 bases). Germline CDR1 reads MNHEY; CDR2 reads SVGAGI. This CDR3 has 12 amino acids. Trimming cost V 5 bases and J 3 bases, with 6 bases left between them.

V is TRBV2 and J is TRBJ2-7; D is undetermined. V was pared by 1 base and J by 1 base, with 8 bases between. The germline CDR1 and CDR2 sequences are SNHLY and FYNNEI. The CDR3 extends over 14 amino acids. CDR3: CASSEGIISYEQYF. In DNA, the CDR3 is TGTGCCAGCAGTGAAGGGATAATTTCCTACGAGCAGTACTTC.

CDR3 sequence reads: CASSLSDGYNEQFF. Here the CDR3 DNA reads TGTGCCAGCAGCTTATCAGACGGCTACAATGAGCAGTTCTTC. The V gene is TRBV11-3, the J gene TRBJ2-1; D ambiguous. The V gene's germline CDR1 is SGHNT and CDR2 YENEEA. This CDR3 is built from 14 residues. The ends were cut back, 2 bases at V and 3 bases at J, with 8 bases in the middle.

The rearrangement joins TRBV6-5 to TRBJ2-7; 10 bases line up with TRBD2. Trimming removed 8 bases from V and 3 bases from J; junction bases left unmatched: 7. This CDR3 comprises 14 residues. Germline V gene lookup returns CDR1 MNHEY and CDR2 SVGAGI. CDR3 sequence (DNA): TGTGCCAGCGGAGCTAGCGGGGGTAACTACGAGCAGTACTTC. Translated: CASGASGGNYEQYF.

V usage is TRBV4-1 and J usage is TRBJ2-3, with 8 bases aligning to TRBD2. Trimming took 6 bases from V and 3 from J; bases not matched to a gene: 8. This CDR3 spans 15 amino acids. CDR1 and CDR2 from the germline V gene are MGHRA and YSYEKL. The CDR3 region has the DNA TGCGCCAGCAGGAGGAGCGGGAGCGTTACAGATACGCAGTATTTT. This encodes CASRRSGSVTDTQYF.

CDR3 DNA: TGTGCCATCAGTGAGGGCTACGAGCAGTACTTC. Encoded protein: CAISEGYEQYF. This chain uses TRBV10-3 with TRBJ2-7; unclear D gene. The CDR3 runs to 11 residues. The V gene lost 2 bases and the J gene lost 3 bases, with 2 bases spanning the gap. Germline V gene sequence: CDR1 ENHRY, CDR2 SYGVKD.

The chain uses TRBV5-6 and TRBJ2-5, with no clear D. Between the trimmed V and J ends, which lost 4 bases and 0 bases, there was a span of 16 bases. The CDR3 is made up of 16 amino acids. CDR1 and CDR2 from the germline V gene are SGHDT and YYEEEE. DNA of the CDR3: TGTGCCAGCAGCCTCGGACGTGGCAGGTACCAAGAGACCCAGTACTTC. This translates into CASSLGRGRYQETQYF.

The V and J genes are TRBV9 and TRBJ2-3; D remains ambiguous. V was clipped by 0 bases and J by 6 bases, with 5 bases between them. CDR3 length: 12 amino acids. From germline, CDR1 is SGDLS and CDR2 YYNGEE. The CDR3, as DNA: TGTGCCAGCAGCGTAGACTCGGATACGCAGTATTTT. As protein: CASSVDSDTQYF. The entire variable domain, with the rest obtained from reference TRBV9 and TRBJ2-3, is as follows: DSGVTQTPKHLITATGQRVTLRCSPRSGDLSVYWYQQSLDQGLQFLIQYYNGEERAKGNILERFSAQQFPDLHSELNLSSLELGDSALYFCASSVDSDTQYFGPGTRLTVL.

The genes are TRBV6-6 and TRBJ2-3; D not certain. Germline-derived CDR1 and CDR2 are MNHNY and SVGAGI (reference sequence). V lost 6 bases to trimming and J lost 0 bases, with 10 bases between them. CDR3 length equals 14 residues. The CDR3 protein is CASSPATSTDTQYF. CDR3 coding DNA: TGTGCCAGCAGCCCCGCGACTAGCACAGATACGCAGTATTTT.

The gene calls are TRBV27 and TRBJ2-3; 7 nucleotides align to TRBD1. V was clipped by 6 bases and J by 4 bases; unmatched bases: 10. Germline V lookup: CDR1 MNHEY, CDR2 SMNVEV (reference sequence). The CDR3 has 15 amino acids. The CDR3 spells CASSPFQGESDTQYF. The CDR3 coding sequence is TGTGCCAGCAGCCCCTTCCAGGGGGAGTCAGATACGCAGTATTTT.

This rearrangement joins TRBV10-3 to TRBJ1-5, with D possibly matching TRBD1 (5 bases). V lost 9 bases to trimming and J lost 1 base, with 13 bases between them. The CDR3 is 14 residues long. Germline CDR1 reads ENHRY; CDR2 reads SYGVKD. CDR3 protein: CAIKNTGSNQPQHF. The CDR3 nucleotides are TGTGCCATTAAAAATACAGGAAGCAATCAGCCCCAGCATTTT.

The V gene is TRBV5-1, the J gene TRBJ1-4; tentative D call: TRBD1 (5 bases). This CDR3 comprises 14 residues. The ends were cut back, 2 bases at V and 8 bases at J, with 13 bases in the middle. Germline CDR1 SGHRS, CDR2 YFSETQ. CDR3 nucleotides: TGCGCCAGCAGCTTCCAGGGAGATAAGGAAAAACTGTTTTTT. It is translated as CASSFQGDKEKLFF.